The source of this T cell receptor beta chain is a study of T cell responses to AZD1222 COVID-19 vaccine. Data came from immunoSEQ multiplex PCR; TCRdb stores just in-frame clones and leaves some out. The data hold 100,000 to 150,000 clones, with 75% to 90% observed a single time. There are a few counts of this clone. V gave up 3 bases and J gave up 5 bases; unmatched junction bases: 9. Germline CDR1 is SGHTA and CDR2 is FQGNSA. This CDR3 has 15 amino acids. The sequence came from an adult in good health. Sequences were derived from peripheral blood, sampled on day 0 of AZD1222 vaccination. The rearrangement links TRBV7-2 to TRBJ2-7; 8 bases align to TRBD1. CDR3 sequence reads: CASSLAGQAVNEQYF. CDR3 DNA: TGTGCCAGCAGCTTGGCGGGACAGGCGGTAAACGAGCAGTACTTC.